This T cell receptor (beta chain) was identified during a study of neurological immune-mediated disorders. The CDR3 has 16 residues. The V gene end was trimmed by 1 base and the J gene end by 2 bases; junction bases not matched to a gene: 5. CDR1 and CDR2 (germline): SGHDT, YYEEEE. MiXCR, applied by TCRdb to the 5' RACE reads, yields one record per CDR3 protein. Here the sample spans 40,000 to 60,000 distinct CDR3 sequences, about 3% being singletons. This clonotype occurred many times. V usage is TRBV5-6 and J usage is TRBJ1-4; TRBD1 matches 7 bases. Specimen: PBMCs. The sequence was collected from a middle-aged man with multiple sclerosis. The CDR3 DNA follows: TGTGCCAGCAGCTTGTCCGGGACAGAGACTAATGAAAAACTGTTTTTT. It translates to CASSLSGTETNEKLFF.